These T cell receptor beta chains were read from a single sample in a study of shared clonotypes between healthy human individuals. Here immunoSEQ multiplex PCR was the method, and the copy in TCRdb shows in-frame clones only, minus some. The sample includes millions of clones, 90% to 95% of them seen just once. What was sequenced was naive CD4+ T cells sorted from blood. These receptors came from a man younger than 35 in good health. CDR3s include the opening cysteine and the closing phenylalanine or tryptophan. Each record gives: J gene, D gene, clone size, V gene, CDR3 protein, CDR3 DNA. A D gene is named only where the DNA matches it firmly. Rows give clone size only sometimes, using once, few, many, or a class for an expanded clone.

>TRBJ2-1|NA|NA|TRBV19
CASSIPGYRGAHNEQFF
TGTGCCAGTAGTATTCCCGGGTATAGGGGGGCCCACAATGAGCAGTTCTTC
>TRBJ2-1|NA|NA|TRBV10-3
CAISEETGRINEQFF
TGTGCCATCAGTGAAGAGACGGGGAGGATAAATGAGCAGTTCTTC
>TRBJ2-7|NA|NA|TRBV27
CASNSSGPIRSYEQYF
TGTGCCAGCAATAGTAGCGGACCCATCCGCTCCTACGAGCAGTACTTC
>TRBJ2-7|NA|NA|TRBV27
CASSLRTLSSYEQYF
TGTGCCAGCAGTTTACGGACACTGAGCTCCTACGAGCAGTACTTC
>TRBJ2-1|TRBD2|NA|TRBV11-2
CASSRTSGGYNEQFF
TGTGCCAGCAGCAGGACTAGCGGGGGCTACAATGAGCAGTTCTTC
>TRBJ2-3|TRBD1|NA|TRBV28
CASRGGTPTDTQYF
TGTGCCAGCAGAGGGGGCACTCCCACAGATACGCAGTATTTT
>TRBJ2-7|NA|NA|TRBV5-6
CASSEKPGGYEQYF
TGTGCCAGCAGCGAGAAGCCAGGGGGGTACGAGCAGTACTTC
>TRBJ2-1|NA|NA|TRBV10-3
CAISEGHRSYNEQFF
TGTGCCATCAGTGAAGGACACCGCTCCTACAATGAGCAGTTCTTC
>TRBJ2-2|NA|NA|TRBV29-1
CSVESAFRGELFF
TGCAGCGTTGAATCGGCATTCCGGGGGGAGCTGTTTTTT
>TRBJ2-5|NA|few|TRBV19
CASSSRETQYF
TGTGCCAGTAGTTCTCGGGAGACCCAGTACTTC
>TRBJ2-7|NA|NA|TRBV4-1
CASSDRDSVSYEQYF
TGCGCCAGCAGCGACCGGGACTCCGTCTCCTACGAGCAGTACTTC
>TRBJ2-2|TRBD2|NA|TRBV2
CASSDRAGVNTGELFF
TGTGCCAGCAGTGATCGAGCGGGGGTGAACACCGGGGAGCTGTTTTTT
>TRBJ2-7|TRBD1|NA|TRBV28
CASSLQGVASYEQYF
TGTGCCAGCAGCCTTCAGGGGGTAGCCTCCTACGAGCAGTACTTC
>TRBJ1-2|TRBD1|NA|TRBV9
CASSVGDRVGYTF
TGTGCCAGCAGCGTAGGGGACAGGGTCGGCTACACCTTC
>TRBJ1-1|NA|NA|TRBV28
CASSSPGMNTEAFF
TGTGCCAGCAGTTCCCCTGGAATGAACACTGAAGCTTTCTTT
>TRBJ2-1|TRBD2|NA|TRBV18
CASSPIDNSGGAFF
TGTGCCAGCTCACCAATTGACAATAGCGGGGGAGCGTTCTTC
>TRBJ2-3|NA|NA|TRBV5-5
CASSSRPVSSTDTQYF
TGTGCCAGCAGCTCCAGGCCGGTATCTAGCACAGATACGCAGTATTTT
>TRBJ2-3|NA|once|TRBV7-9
CASSLEPTAHTQYF
TGTGCCAGCAGCTTAGAACCGACAGCCCATACGCAGTATTTT
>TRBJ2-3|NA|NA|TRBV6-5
CASSYSVLGDTQYF
TGTGCCAGCAGTTACTCGGTCCTAGGAGATACGCAGTATTTT
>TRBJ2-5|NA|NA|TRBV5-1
CASTRGSQETQYF
TGCGCCAGCACACGGGGGTCCCAAGAGACCCAGTACTTC
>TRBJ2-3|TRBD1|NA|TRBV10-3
CAIGLGQGTDTQYF
TGTGCCATCGGCCTCGGACAGGGGACAGATACGCAGTATTTT
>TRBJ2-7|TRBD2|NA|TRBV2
CASRGTSGGGEQYF
TGTGCCAGCAGGGGGACTAGCGGGGGAGGCGAGCAGTACTTC
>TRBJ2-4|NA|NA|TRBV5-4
CASSSQVGGLGKNIQYF
TGTGCCAGCAGCTCCCAGGTGGGGGGCTTAGGCAAAAACATTCAGTACTTC
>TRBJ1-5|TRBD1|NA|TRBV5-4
CASSWTGREVNQPQHF
TGTGCCAGCAGCTGGACAGGGAGAGAGGTCAATCAGCCCCAGCATTTT
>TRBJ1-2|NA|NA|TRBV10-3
CAISEGLDYGYTF
TGTGCCATCAGTGAGGGTTTAGACTATGGCTACACCTTC
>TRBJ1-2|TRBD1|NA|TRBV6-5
CASSYRTGGTGYTF
TGTGCCAGCAGTTACCGGACAGGGGGCACTGGCTACACCTTC
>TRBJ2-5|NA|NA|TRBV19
CASSIRRGQETQYF
TGTGCCAGTAGTATCAGGAGGGGGCAAGAGACCCAGTACTTC
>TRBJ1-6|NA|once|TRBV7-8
CASSLGGGSPLHF
TGTGCCAGCAGCTTGGGGGGCGGATCACCCCTCCACTTT